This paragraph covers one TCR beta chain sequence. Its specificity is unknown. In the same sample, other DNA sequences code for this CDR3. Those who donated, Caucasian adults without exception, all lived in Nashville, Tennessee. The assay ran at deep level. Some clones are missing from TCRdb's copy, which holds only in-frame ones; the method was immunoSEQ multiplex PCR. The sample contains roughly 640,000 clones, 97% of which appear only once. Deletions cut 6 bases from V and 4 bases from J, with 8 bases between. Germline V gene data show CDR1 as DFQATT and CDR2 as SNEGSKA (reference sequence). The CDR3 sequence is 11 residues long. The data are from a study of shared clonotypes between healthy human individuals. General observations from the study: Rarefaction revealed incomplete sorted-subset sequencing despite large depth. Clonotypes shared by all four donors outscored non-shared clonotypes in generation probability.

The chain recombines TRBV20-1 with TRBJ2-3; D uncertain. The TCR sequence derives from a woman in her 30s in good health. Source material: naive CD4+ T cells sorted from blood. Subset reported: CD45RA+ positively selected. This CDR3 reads CSAPSADTQYF. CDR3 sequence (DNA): TGCAGTGCACCGAGTGCAGATACGCAGTATTTT.